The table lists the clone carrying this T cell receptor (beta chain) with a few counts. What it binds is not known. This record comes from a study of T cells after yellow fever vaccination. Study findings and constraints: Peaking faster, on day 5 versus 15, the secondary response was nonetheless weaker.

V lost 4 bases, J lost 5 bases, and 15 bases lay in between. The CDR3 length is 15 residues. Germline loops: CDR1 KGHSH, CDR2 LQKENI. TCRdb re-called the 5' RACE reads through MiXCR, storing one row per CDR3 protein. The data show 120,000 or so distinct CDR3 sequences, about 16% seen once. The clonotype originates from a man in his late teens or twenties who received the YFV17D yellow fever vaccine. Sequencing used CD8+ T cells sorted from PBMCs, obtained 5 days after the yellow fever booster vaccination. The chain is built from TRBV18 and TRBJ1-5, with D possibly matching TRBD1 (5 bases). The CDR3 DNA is TGTGCCAGCTCACTGGGCGGGGAGGGGTATCAGCCCCAGCATTTT. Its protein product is CASSLGGEGYQPQHF.